Detailed here is one TCR beta chain. Assay used: immunoSEQ multiplex PCR; TCRdb lists only in-frame clones, some missing. The sample holds tens of thousands of clones, around 90% seen once. The data are from a study of T cell changes during pregnancy in multiple sclerosis. The V end lost 5 bases, the J end lost 8 bases, and 12 bases lay between the germline ends. CDR3 length equals 12 residues. The V gene's germline CDR1 is LNHNV and CDR2 YYDKDF (reference sequence). The clonotype originates from a female donor with multiple sclerosis, enrolled in a pregnancy study. V and J are TRBV15 and TRBJ1-2, with no clear D. Material: peripheral blood, obtained in the third trimester of pregnancy. CDR3 in amino acids: CATSRGAWGYTF. Written as DNA, the CDR3 is TGTGCCACCAGCCGGGGAGCCTGGGGCTACACCTTC.